The following is a TCR beta chain sequence with its context. Antigen: not known. The identical CDR3 is also encoded by other nucleotide sequences in the sample. This specimen belongs to a study of shared clonotypes between healthy human individuals. Study details: Contributing individuals were a couple of females and a few males aged 18 to 49.

Germline lookup yields CDR1 SGDLS and CDR2 YYNGEE. The CDR3 sequence is 13 residues long. J lost 0 bases, V lost 4 bases, and 1 base had no gene match. It was CD45RO-negative cells, positively selected for CCR7, that made up naive CD8 cells, with terminally differentiated effector memory CD45RA+ cells excluded. Nashville, Tennessee was home to all donors, who were Caucasian adults. Roughly 200 ng DNA, around 30,000 T cell genomes, went into each sorted-subset replicate PCR. Assay used: immunoSEQ multiplex PCR; TCRdb lists only in-frame clones, some missing. Here the sample spans around 650,000 clones, 95% to 96% being singletons. Study-level findings and limits: Shared clonotypes across all four donors exceeded non-shared ones in generation probability.

The origin of this receptor is a woman aged 25 to 39 in good health. The J gene is TRBJ2-7, the V gene TRBV9; 7 positions agree with TRBD2. The sequencing input was naive CD8+ T cells sorted from blood. In DNA, the CDR3 is TGTGCCAGCAGCCCGGGGGGCTCCTACGAGCAGTACTTC. This sequence encodes CASSPGGSYEQYF.